The 18 T cell receptor beta chains presented below share a single source sample, sequenced in a study of blood T cell repertoires in COVID-19. Libraries were prepared by immunoSEQ multiplex PCR; TCRdb keeps only in-frame clonotypes and omits some of them. Of roughly 260,000 clones listed, about nine tenths were seen once; the top ten hold roughly 2.4%. Sequences were obtained from peripheral blood. The receptors were gathered from a woman aged 50 to 65 who had recovered from COVID-19.

V gene TRBV5-1 combines with J gene TRBJ2-1; the match to TRBD2 covers 9 bases. CDR3 size: 16 residues. V was pared by 4 bases and J by 4 bases, with 9 bases of the junction left unmatched. Germline CDR1 reads SGHRS; CDR2 reads YFSETQ. CDR3 in DNA: TGCGCCAGCAGCCCCCCACTGGCGGGGGGGTACAATGAGCAGTTCTTC. Translated, it gives CASSPPLAGGYNEQFF. The entire variable domain, with the rest obtained from reference TRBV5-1 and TRBJ2-1, is as follows: KAGVTQTPRYLIKTRGQQVTLSCSPISGHRSVSWYQQTPGQGLQFLFEYFSETQRNKGNFPGRFSGRQFSNSRSEMNVSTLELGDSALYLCASSPPLAGGYNEQFFGPGTRLTVL.

V and J are TRBV4-2 and TRBJ2-7; 9 positions agree with TRBD1. The junction had 7 bases not matched to a gene; V was cut back by 1 base and J by 3 bases. Germline V gives CDR1 LGHNA, CDR2 YNFKEQ. There are 16 residues in the CDR3. This CDR3 is CASSQGPDRGFYEQYF. CDR3 sequence (DNA): TGTGCCAGCAGCCAAGGGCCGGACAGGGGTTTCTACGAGCAGTACTTC.

The rearrangement joins TRBV5-1 to TRBJ2-1; 10 bases match TRBD1. The CDR3 has 13 amino acids. Trimming removed 5 bases from V and 9 bases from J; junction bases left unmatched: 5. Germline CDR1 is SGHRS and CDR2 is YFSETQ. CDR3 protein: CASRDRGTGEQFF. In DNA, the CDR3 is TGCGCCAGCAGGGACAGGGGGACGGGTGAGCAGTTCTTC.

The genes are TRBV7-8 and TRBJ1-5; 7 positions match TRBD1. This CDR3 spans 14 amino acids. V shed 1 base and J 7 bases; nucleotides not matched to a gene: 4. The germline CDR1 and CDR2 sequences are SGHVS and FQNEAQ. The CDR3 reads CASSLGGGQQPQHF. The CDR3 bases are TGTGCCAGCAGCTTAGGAGGGGGCCAGCAGCCCCAGCATTTT.

This clone was counted a single time. The V call is TRBV3-1 (or the pseudogene TRBV3-2), the J call TRBJ2-3, with 9 bases matching TRBD2. There are 14 residues in the CDR3. Germline V gene data show CDR1 as LGHDT and CDR2 as YNNKEL (reference sequence). J gave up 1 base and V 8 bases, and 4 bases lay outside the gene matches. CDR3 in DNA: TGTGCCAGCCGGGTAGCGGGGGGCACAGATACGCAGTATTTT. The encoded protein is CASRVAGGTDTQYF.

The rearrangement links TRBV11-2 to TRBJ2-7; 10 positions agree with TRBD1. J lost 3 bases, V lost 5 bases, and 7 bases had no gene match. Germline values: CDR1 SGHAT, CDR2 FQNNGV. The CDR3 loop spans 15 amino acids. CDR3 nucleotides: TGTGCCAGCAGCAGGACAGGGACAGGGGTCTACGAGCAGTACTTC. It yields the protein CASSRTGTGVYEQYF.

The rearrangement joins TRBV5-4 to TRBJ1-2, with TRBD1 as a possible D gene (5 bases). Germline lookup yields CDR1 SGHNT and CDR2 YYREEE (reference sequence). This CDR3 is 14 amino acids long. V lost 6 bases, J lost 1 base, and 13 bases lay in between. The CDR3 coding sequence is TGTGCCAGCACCCGACAGTCCCTTAACTATGGCTACACCTTC. Amino acids: CASTRQSLNYGYTF.

This clone was detected once. Other nucleotide sequences in the sample specify the same CDR3. The CDR3 nucleotides are TGTGCCAGCAGCGTAGGCGGAAGCACTGAAGCTTTCTTT. Amino acid sequence: CASSVGGSTEAFF. The rearrangement links TRBV9 to TRBJ1-1; D not resolved. CDR3 size: 13 residues. CDR1 is SGDLS, CDR2 YYNGEE, per germline. V was trimmed by 0 bases and J by 4 bases, leaving 7 bases between them.

This clone came up a few times. The chain links TRBV24-1 to TRBJ1-1, with D hard to call. CDR3 length: 12 residues. Between the trimmed V and J ends, which lost 9 bases and 1 base, there was a span of 8 bases. Germline CDR1 KGHDR, CDR2 SFDVKD. CDR3 protein: CATEFKNTEAFF. In nucleotides, the CDR3 is TGTGCCACCGAGTTCAAGAACACTGAAGCTTTCTTT.

The CDR3 region has the DNA TGTGCCAGCAGTGGACACAGGGGGGCCAACGAGCAGTACTTC. Amino acid sequence: CASSGHRGANEQYF. The genes are TRBV2 and TRBJ2-7; 8 positions agree with TRBD1. V shed 4 bases and J 5 bases; nucleotides not matched to a gene: 7. The CDR3 sequence is 14 residues long. Germline V CDR1 and CDR2: SNHLY, FYNNEI.

The rearrangement joins TRBV7-9 to TRBJ1-2; perhaps TRBD1 as D (5 bases). This CDR3 has 15 residues. Trimming took off 5 bases at V and 3 bases at J, with 16 bases between the two ends. CDR1 and CDR2 (germline): SEHNR, FQNEAQ (reference sequence). The CDR3 here is CASSPPREGYYGYTF. The CDR3 coding sequence is TGTGCCAGCAGCCCCCCGCGGGAGGGGTACTATGGCTACACCTTC. Together with reference TRBV7-9 and TRBJ1-2, the CDR3 gives the full variable domain: DTGVSQNPRHKITKRGQNVTFRCDPISEHNRLYWYRQTLGQGPEFLTYFQNEAQLEKSRLLSDRFSAERPKGSFSTLEIQRTEQGDSAMYLCASSPPREGYYGYTFGSGTRLTVV.

The chain carries TRBV7-3 and TRBJ2-1; 13 bases agree with TRBD2. Per germline, CDR1 SGHTA and CDR2 FQGTGA. Trimming removed 4 bases from V and 9 bases from J; junction bases left unmatched: 3. This CDR3 has 14 amino acids. CDR3 region: CASSWTSGGGEQFF. Here the CDR3 DNA reads TGTGCCAGCAGCTGGACTAGCGGGGGTGGTGAGCAGTTCTTC.

A few counts support this clone. DNA of the CDR3: TGTGCCAGCAGCTTAGAGGCTAGCGGAAACACTATCTCCTACGAGCAGTACTTC. It yields the protein CASSLEASGNTISYEQYF. The rearrangement links TRBV7-2 to TRBJ2-7; 7 positions match TRBD2. CDR3 length: 18 amino acids. With 1 base clipped from V and 0 bases from J, the junction kept 12 bases outside the gene matches. Germline V gives CDR1 SGHTA, CDR2 FQGNSA.

The chain carries TRBV5-1 and TRBJ1-1; no firm D call. Germline CDR1 reads SGHRS; CDR2 reads YFSETQ. CDR3 length: 13 residues. The V end lost 2 bases, the J end lost 10 bases, and 15 bases lay between the germline ends. DNA for the CDR3: TGCGCCAGCAGCTTTCAGCCCGGGGTGGGAGCTTTCTTT. Translated: CASSFQPGVGAFF.

The rearrangement uses TRBV11-3 and TRBJ1-1; TRBD1 might be the D (5 bases). This CDR3 spans 13 amino acids. The V end lost 3 bases, the J end lost 5 bases, and 10 bases lay between the germline ends. In germline, CDR1 is SGHNT, CDR2 YENEEA. CDR3 in amino acids: CASSFDSATEAFF. For the CDR3, the DNA is TGTGCCAGCAGCTTCGACAGCGCAACTGAAGCTTTCTTT.

The chain links TRBV5-4 to TRBJ1-4, with D perhaps matching TRBD1 (5 bases). The V gene's germline CDR1 is SGHNT and CDR2 YYREEE (reference sequence). V lost 4 bases to trimming and J lost 5 bases, with 12 bases between them. CDR3 length: 14 amino acids. CDR3 nucleotides: TGTGCCAGCAGCCCAGACAGAAGGAATGAAAAACTGTTTTTT. Protein sequence: CASSPDRRNEKLFF.

Notes on this clone: This CDR3 is also generated by other DNA sequences in the sample. The genes are TRBV2 and TRBJ1-1, with D possibly being TRBD1 (5 bases). Trimming removed 7 bases at V and 1 base at J, with 10 bases between. This CDR3 has 13 residues. Per the germline V gene, CDR1 is SNHLY and CDR2 is FYNNEI. The CDR3 DNA follows: TGTGCCAGCACTAACAGGCCGAACACTGAAGCTTTCTTT. Residues: CASTNRPNTEAFF.

The chain recombines TRBV28 with TRBJ2-7, with D unresolved. Germline V gene data show CDR1 as MDHEN and CDR2 as SYDVKM. Trimming took off 6 bases at V and 5 bases at J, with 17 bases between the two ends. CDR3 length equals 14 residues. The CDR3: CASSPRLRHHEQYF. The DNA of the CDR3 is TGTGCCAGCAGCCCCCGTCTCAGGCACCACGAGCAGTACTTC.